This T cell receptor beta chain originates from a study of T cell changes during pregnancy in multiple sclerosis. TCRdb's table, derived via immunoSEQ multiplex PCR, lists solely in-frame clones and lacks some. This table has 40,000 to 60,000 clones, roughly 92% appearing once. V was pared by 1 base and J by 6 bases, with 15 bases between. Germline values: CDR1 LGHNA, CDR2 YSLEER. This CDR3 region has 15 residues. This TCR was recovered from a female donor with multiple sclerosis, enrolled in a pregnancy study. The sample in question was CD4+ T cells from peripheral blood mononuclear cells, obtained in the third trimester of pregnancy. The chain recombines TRBV4-3 with TRBJ1-2, with D possibly matching TRBD1 (6 bases). The CDR3 coding sequence is TGCGCCAGCAGCCAAGGATCAGGGGTCGGACATGGCTACACCTTC. As protein: CASSQGSGVGHGYTF.